One sample yielded the 5 T cell receptor beta chains listed below, sequenced in a study of shared clonotypes between healthy human individuals. Only in-frame clones appear in the TCRdb table, and some are missing; sequencing was by immunoSEQ multiplex PCR. Among hundreds of thousands of clones listed, under 80% were seen once. Sequenced material: memory CD4+ T cells sorted from blood. Subset defined: CD45RA-negative fraction. These receptors all come from a woman in her 30s in good health.

The chain employs TRBV28 and TRBJ1-5, with 10 bases lining up with TRBD1. Germline V lookup: CDR1 MDHEN, CDR2 SYDVKM. CDR3 length: 15 amino acids. The V segment lost 5 bases and the J segment 4 bases; nucleotides outside the gene matches: 5. The CDR3 loop is CASSRQGARNQPQHF. The CDR3 DNA sequence: TGTGCCAGCAGTCGACAGGGGGCGCGGAATCAGCCCCAGCATTTT.

The genes are TRBV7-7 and TRBJ2-2, with TRBD2 as a possible D gene (6 bases). The CDR3 runs 12 residues. Germline CDR1 is SSHAT and CDR2 is FNYEAQ (reference sequence). The CDR3 is CASGTGIGELFF. The CDR3 DNA reads as TGTGCGTCCGGGACTGGGATTGGGGAGCTGTTTTTT.

The chain joins TRBV6-1 to TRBJ2-3; 10 nucleotides line up with TRBD2. From germline, CDR1 is MNHNS and CDR2 SASEGT. The CDR3 extends over 16 amino acids. V gave up 2 bases and J gave up 2 bases; unmatched junction bases: 4. CDR3 amino acids: CASSEIGTSDTDTQYF. As DNA, the CDR3 is TGTGCCAGCAGTGAAATAGGGACTAGCGACACAGATACGCAGTATTTT.

This clone came up once. The chain has TRBV7-9 and TRBJ2-3, with D hard to call. Looked up from germline, CDR1 is SEHNR and CDR2 is FQNEAQ (reference sequence). V lost 3 bases and J lost 2, with 9 bases in between. The length of the CDR3 is 14 residues. CDR3 bases: TGTGCCAGCAGCTTGGGTAGGGACACAGATACGCAGTATTTT. It translates to CASSLGRDTDTQYF.

Here the CDR3 reads CASSDGSGARTNEKLFF. The CDR3 DNA reads TGTGCCAGCAGTGATGGATCAGGGGCGAGAACTAATGAAAAACTGTTTTTT. This chain uses TRBV2 with TRBJ1-4, with a possible D match to TRBD1 (6 bases). CDR3 size: 17 residues. The V gene lost 3 bases and the J gene lost 1 base, with 15 bases spanning the gap. Germline V CDR1 and CDR2: SNHLY, FYNNEI.